This entry lists 19 T cell receptor beta chains sequenced from one sample in a study of blood T cell repertoires in COVID-19. TCRdb's table, derived via immunoSEQ multiplex PCR, lists solely in-frame clones and lacks some. The sample contains 95,000 to 150,000 clones, roughly 84% of which appear only once. The specimen was PBMCs or T cells enriched from blood (not recorded which). These receptors were obtained from a woman in her twenties or thirties who had recovered from COVID-19.

The rearrangement links TRBV5-4 to TRBJ1-6; a possible D gene is TRBD1 (6 bases). The CDR3 runs 15 residues. Germline V gene lookup returns CDR1 SGHNT and CDR2 YYREEE (reference sequence). Trimming stripped 0 bases from V and 7 bases from J, with 11 bases between. The CDR3 coding sequence is TGTGCCAGCAGCTTGGAGATCAGGGGCAATTCACCCCTCCACTTT. Amino acid sequence: CASSLEIRGNSPLHF.

This clone was found a few times. J is TRBJ2-7 and V is TRBV18; the D is unclear. Germline CDR1 reads KGHSH; CDR2 reads LQKENI. There are 17 residues in the CDR3. The V end lost 4 bases, the J end lost 4 bases, and 23 bases lay between the germline ends. The CDR3 region has the DNA TGTGCCAGCTCACGCATACAATCTCCGGGTCCGACGTACGAGCAGTACTTC. Translating gives CASSRIQSPGPTYEQYF. The whole variable domain, remainder taken from reference TRBV18 and TRBJ2-7, is NAGVMQNPRHLVRRRGQEARLRCSPMKGHSHVYWYRQLPEEGLKFMVYLQKENIIDESGMPKERFSAEFPKEGPSILRIQQVVRGDSAAYFCASSRIQSPGPTYEQYFGPGTRLTVT.

V is TRBV11-3 and J is TRBJ2-3, with D maybe TRBD1 (6 bases). The CDR3 runs to 17 residues. CDR1 SGHNT and CDR2 YENEEA come from the germline V gene. Trimming took 1 base from V and 2 from J, leaving 16 bases between them. The CDR3 here is CASSLGIARGPTDTQYF. The CDR3 DNA follows: TGTGCCAGCAGCTTAGGGATCGCCAGGGGCCCCACAGATACGCAGTATTTT.

The chain uses TRBV7-3 and TRBJ2-7, with 12 positions matching TRBD2. Germline V CDR1 and CDR2: SGHTA, FQGTGA. The CDR3 is 16 residues long. V was clipped by 6 bases and J by 3 bases; unmatched bases: 9. The CDR3 region is CASRPHRTSGIYEQYF. In DNA form, the CDR3 reads TGTGCCAGCAGGCCCCACCGGACTAGCGGGATCTACGAGCAGTACTTC.

The rearrangement links TRBV3-1 (or the pseudogene TRBV3-2) to TRBJ1-1; the match to TRBD1 covers 7 bases. CDR3 size: 15 residues. Losses at the gene ends were 5 bases for V and 2 bases for J; bases not matched to a gene: 8. CDR1 is LGHDT, CDR2 YNNKEL, per germline (reference sequence). CDR3 residues: CASSYIQGTNTEAFF. CDR3 DNA: TGTGCCAGCAGCTATATACAGGGGACTAACACTGAAGCTTTCTTT.

The rearrangement uses TRBV5-4 and TRBJ2-7; D may be TRBD2 (5 bases). The CDR3 is 15 amino acids. Trimming pared 3 bases from V and 3 bases from J, leaving 16 bases between. Germline lookup yields CDR1 SGHNT and CDR2 YYREEE (reference sequence). CDR3: CASSSPGRELYEQYF. CDR3 sequence (DNA): TGTGCCAGCAGCTCGCCGGGAAGGGAGCTCTACGAGCAGTACTTC.

The rearrangement joins TRBV5-1 to TRBJ2-7, with TRBD1 as a possible D gene (5 bases). V was cut by 3 bases and J by 2 bases, with 12 bases left in between. The V gene's germline CDR1 is SGHRS and CDR2 YFSETQ. This CDR3 comprises 14 residues. The DNA of the CDR3 is TGCGCCAGCAGCTCCCAGGGTCCCGCCTACGAGCAGTACTTC. It encodes CASSSQGPAYEQYF. The entire variable domain, with the rest obtained from reference TRBV5-1 and TRBJ2-7, is as follows: KAGVTQTPRYLIKTRGQQVTLSCSPISGHRSVSWYQQTPGQGLQFLFEYFSETQRNKGNFPGRFSGRQFSNSRSEMNVSTLELGDSALYLCASSSQGPAYEQYFGPGTRLTVT.

This chain uses TRBV28 with TRBJ2-7; a weak D match, TRBD1 (6 bases). The CDR3 length is 11 residues. Trimming took off 6 bases at V and 6 bases at J, with 9 bases between the two ends. CDR1 MDHEN and CDR2 SYDVKM come from the germline V gene. CDR3 region: CASRFRGEQYF. CDR3 coding DNA: TGTGCCAGCAGATTCAGGGGCGAGCAGTACTTC.

By share, this clone ranks as medium-sized. J is TRBJ1-5 and V is TRBV19, with TRBD1 matching 11 bases. V was pared by 2 bases and J by 6 bases, with 9 bases of the junction left unmatched. The V gene's germline CDR1 is LNHDA and CDR2 SQIVND (reference sequence). The CDR3 consists of 17 residues. CDR3 sequence reads: CASSIHTRTGGGQPQHF. DNA for the CDR3: TGTGCCAGTAGTATACACACCCGGACAGGGGGCGGTCAGCCCCAGCATTTT.

This chain uses TRBV29-1 with TRBJ2-1; perhaps TRBD1 as D (5 bases). Germline V gene data show CDR1 as SQVTM and CDR2 as ANQGSEA. V was clipped by 4 bases and J by 0 bases, with 13 bases between them. This CDR3 is 15 amino acids long. CDR3 loop: CSVAAGPSSYNEQFF. The DNA for the CDR3 is TGCAGCGTTGCCGCAGGGCCAAGCTCCTACAATGAGCAGTTCTTC.

This clone was seen a handful of times. This rearrangement joins TRBV19 to TRBJ1-5, with D possibly TRBD1 on 6 matching bases. Germline CDR1 LNHDA, CDR2 SQIVND (reference sequence). With 1 base removed from V and 3 bases from J, the gap between germline ends came to 7 bases. The CDR3 has 14 residues. The CDR3 DNA reads as TGTGCCAGTAGTATAGGGGACAACAATCAGCCCCAGCATTTT. Its protein product is CASSIGDNNQPQHF.

This sequence joins TRBV5-5 and TRBJ1-1; 7 bases align to TRBD1. The CDR3 has 16 amino acids. In germline, CDR1 is SGHKS, CDR2 YYEKEE (reference sequence). V shed 1 base and J 5 bases; nucleotides not matched to a gene: 11. As DNA, the CDR3 is TGTGCCAGCAGCTTGAGACAGGGTCTAAGTAAGACTGAAGCTTTCTTT. Its translation: CASSLRQGLSKTEAFF.

The rearrangement links TRBV30 to TRBJ2-5; the match to TRBD1 covers 9 bases. Unmatched junction bases numbered 6, after V lost 8 bases and J lost 5 bases. The CDR3 sequence is 12 residues long. Germline V gene lookup returns CDR1 GTSNPN and CDR2 SVGIG (reference sequence). CDR3 region: CALSGTGETQYF. The CDR3 nucleotides read TGTGCCCTTTCCGGGACAGGGGAGACCCAGTACTTC.

The rearrangement uses TRBV7-3 and TRBJ1-5; TRBD1 agrees at 8 bases. The J segment lost 0 bases and the V segment lost 4 bases, leaving 2 bases of the junction unmatched. Per the germline V gene, CDR1 is SGHTA and CDR2 is FQGTGA. The CDR3 is 15 amino acids. The CDR3 DNA follows: TGTGCCAGCAGCTGGACAGGGTATAGCAATCAGCCCCAGCATTTT. It specifies CASSWTGYSNQPQHF.

This clone showed up just once. V and J are TRBV7-3 and TRBJ2-3, with TRBD2 matching over 8 bases. J gave up 2 bases and V 5 bases, and 6 bases lay outside the gene matches. Per the germline V gene, CDR1 is SGHTA and CDR2 is FQGTGA. The CDR3 extends over 15 amino acids. The CDR3 here is CASSPGGGYTDTQYF. CDR3 bases: TGTGCCAGCAGCCCGGGAGGGGGGTACACAGATACGCAGTATTTT.

The CDR3: CASSMDRGYGYTF. In nucleotides, the CDR3 is TGTGCCAGCAGTATGGACAGGGGCTATGGCTACACCTTC. This chain connects TRBV6-5 to TRBJ1-2; the match to TRBD1 covers 9 bases. Losses at the gene ends were 5 bases for V and 4 bases for J; bases not matched to a gene: 2. Germline V gene lookup returns CDR1 MNHEY and CDR2 SVGAGI. The CDR3 has 13 residues.

This chain links TRBV6-5 with TRBJ2-7; D is unclear. V gave up 6 bases and J gave up 0 bases, with 12 bases separating them. Germline assignment: CDR1 MNHEY and CDR2 SVGAGI. This CDR3 is built from 14 residues. CDR3: CASRVGTSSYEQYF. DNA for the CDR3: TGTGCCAGCAGAGTGGGCACGAGCTCCTACGAGCAGTACTTC.

This clone was counted many times. This chain links TRBV6-5 with TRBJ1-2, with TRBD1 identical over 7 bases. The CDR3 has 14 residues. Germline trimming cut 5 bases from V and 8 bases from J; bases unmatched to any gene: 11. Germline lookup yields CDR1 MNHEY and CDR2 SVGAGI. CDR3 nucleotide sequence: TGTGCCAGCAGTCGACAGGGAAAGACGTCGGGCTACACCTTC. It translates to CASSRQGKTSGYTF.

The rearrangement joins TRBV19 to TRBJ1-5; 7 bases fit TRBD1. Trimming at V came to 4 bases and at J to 3 bases, leaving 3 bases not matched to a gene. Germline assignment: CDR1 LNHDA and CDR2 SQIVND (reference sequence). CDR3 size: 14 residues. The CDR3 loop is CASSTGTVNQPQHF. The DNA of the CDR3 is TGTGCCAGTAGTACCGGGACAGTCAATCAGCCCCAGCATTTT. The whole variable domain, filled in from reference TRBV19 and TRBJ1-5, reads DGGITQSPKYLFRKEGQNVTLSCEQNLNHDAMYWYRQDPGQGLRLIYYSQIVNDFQKGDIAEGYSVSREKKESFPLTVTSAQKNPTAFYLCASSTGTVNQPQHFGDGTRLSIL.